These 9 T cell receptor beta chains were all obtained from the same sample, sequenced in a study of blood T cells in healthy people across ages. The second PCR ran 7 to 11 cycles with a sample-barcoded 5' primer and J-beta primers. TCRdb re-derived calls from the 5' RACE reads in MiXCR, one entry per CDR3 protein. In the table there are 750,000 or so distinct CDR3 sequences, roughly 25% of which are singletons. The same data also contributed to another study, on T cells of mothers and their children.

The specimen sequenced was blood. Receptor source: a boy aged 5-17 years in good health.

V and J are TRBV7-8 and TRBJ2-2, with 9 bases fitting TRBD2. The CDR3 spans 14 residues. Germline V gives CDR1 SGHVS, CDR2 FQNEAQ. Losses at the gene ends were 6 bases for V and 4 bases for J; bases not matched to a gene: 3. CDR3 region: CASSSGRSTGELFF. The CDR3 bases are TGTGCCAGCAGTAGCGGGAGATCCACCGGGGAGCTGTTTTTT. Filled out from reference TRBV7-8 and TRBJ2-2, the complete variable domain reads GAGVSQSPRYKVAKRGQDVALRCDPISGHVSLFWYQQALGQGPEFLTYFQNEAQLDKSGLPSDRFFAERPEGSVSTLKIQRTQQEDSAVYLCASSSGRSTGELFFGEGSRLTVL.

This chain uses TRBV7-2 with TRBJ1-2, with D possibly being TRBD1 (5 bases). The germline gives CDR1 SGHTA, CDR2 FQGNSA. The CDR3 spans 14 residues. V dropped 0 bases and J dropped 6 bases, with 11 bases sitting between them. DNA for the CDR3: TGTGCCAGCAGCTTAGCGCAGACAGCCCATGGCTACACCTTC. It codes for CASSLAQTAHGYTF.

This clonotype was observed a few times. This chain uses TRBV12-3 or TRBV12-4 with TRBJ1-3, with 8 bases lining up with TRBD1. This CDR3 region has 14 residues. V shed 5 bases, J shed 3 bases, and the junction held 3 bases outside the gene matches. CDR3 nucleotides: TGTGCCAGCAGTCCAGGGGGCTTTGGAAACACCATATATTTT. Its protein product is CASSPGGFGNTIYF.

The chain couples TRBV29-1 to TRBJ2-7, with a weak D call TRBD2 (6 bases). The CDR3 sequence is 12 residues long. Germline values: CDR1 SQVTM, CDR2 ANQGSEA. As DNA, the CDR3 is TGCAGTGCGGGATTAGGAGCACAAGAGCAGTACTTC. It encodes CSAGLGAQEQYF.

The chain is built from TRBV21-1 and TRBJ1-2; TRBD1, the table's D call, lacks a check against the DNA. TRBV21-1 is a pseudogene locus. CDR3 size: 13 residues. CDR3 residues: CASLGQGGDGYTF. CDR3 coding DNA: TGTGCCAGCCTCGGACAGGGCGGAGATGGCTACACCTTC.

The chain joins TRBV20-1 to TRBJ2-5; D gene unclear. The DNA matches TRBJ2-7 better at its end, which makes the J call doubtful. The CDR3 sequence is 12 residues long. Germline CDR1 and CDR2: DFQATT and SNEGSKA (reference sequence). CDR3 DNA: TGCAGTGCCCCGCTCAGCTCCTACGAGCAGTACTTC. This translates into CSAPLSSYEQYF.

This clonotype was seen more than once but under ten times. Mismatch with germline at one junction end may stem from a read error. The J gene is TRBJ2-7, the V gene TRBV18; 10 bases align to TRBD2. CDR1 and CDR2 (germline): KGHSH, LQKENI. This CDR3 comprises 15 residues. The CDR3 DNA sequence: TGTGCCAGCTCACCGCCGTTAGCGGGAGGTCTCGAGCAGTGCTTC. It encodes CASSPPLAGGLEQCF. The full variable domain, rest sourced from reference TRBV18 and TRBJ2-7, is NAGVMQNPRHLVRRRGQEARLRCSPMKGHSHVYWYRQLPEEGLKFMVYLQKENIIDESGMPKERFSAEFPKEGPSILRIQQVVRGDSAAYFCASSPPLAGGLEQCFGPGTRLTVT.

The J gene is TRBJ2-5, the V gene TRBV11-2, with 8 bases that match TRBD1. The J call is doubtful: the DNA matches TRBJ2-1 better. The CDR3 has 18 amino acids. CDR1 is SGHAT, CDR2 FQNNGV, per germline. CDR3 sequence: CASSLVPDRALYYNEQFF. The CDR3 bases are TGTGCCAGCAGCTTAGTCCCGGACAGGGCGCTTTACTACAATGAGCAGTTCTTC.

The rearrangement links TRBV23-1 to TRBJ2-6; TRBD1 agrees at 11 bases. TRBV23-1 is noted as an ORF with a role that remains uncertain. V was clipped by 10 bases and J by 2 bases; unmatched bases: 10. The CDR3 loop spans 17 amino acids. The CDR3 bases are TGCGCCACCGTCTTTGGGACAGGGGGGGCTGGGGCCAACGTCCTGACTTTC. It codes for CATVFGTGGAGANVLTF.